Sequencing of this T cell receptor beta chain was carried out in a study of T cell repertoires in cytomegalovirus infection. Study as a whole: Matching HLA type and CMV infection were both indicated by public TCR beta signatures.

TCRdb passed the reads through MiXCR, listing each CDR3 protein once. The repertoire holds some 590,000 distinct CDR3 sequences, with under 45% as singletons. As to this clonotype: The antigen is unknown.

Study observations and caveats: What dominated the ex vivo response were HLA-C-restricted CMV-specific TCR beta clonotypes. Using cumulative public TCR beta family frequency, the authors identified those who carried CMV together with the relevant HLA.

V lost 7 bases and J 3 bases, leaving 10 bases between the germline ends. This CDR3 comprises 13 residues. CDR1 LGHNT and CDR2 FRNRAP come from the germline V gene. This rearrangement joins TRBV12-5 to TRBJ1-3; D call uncertain. The sample in question was cultured PBMCs, obtained from culture after CMV antigen stimulation. This clonotype was sampled from a human donor in good health (CMV status not recorded). Some clones in this sample may be carry-over from other donors' samples. The CDR3 region has the DNA TGTGCTAGTGCCACCGGGGTTGGAAACACCATATATTTT. Protein product: CASATGVGNTIYF.